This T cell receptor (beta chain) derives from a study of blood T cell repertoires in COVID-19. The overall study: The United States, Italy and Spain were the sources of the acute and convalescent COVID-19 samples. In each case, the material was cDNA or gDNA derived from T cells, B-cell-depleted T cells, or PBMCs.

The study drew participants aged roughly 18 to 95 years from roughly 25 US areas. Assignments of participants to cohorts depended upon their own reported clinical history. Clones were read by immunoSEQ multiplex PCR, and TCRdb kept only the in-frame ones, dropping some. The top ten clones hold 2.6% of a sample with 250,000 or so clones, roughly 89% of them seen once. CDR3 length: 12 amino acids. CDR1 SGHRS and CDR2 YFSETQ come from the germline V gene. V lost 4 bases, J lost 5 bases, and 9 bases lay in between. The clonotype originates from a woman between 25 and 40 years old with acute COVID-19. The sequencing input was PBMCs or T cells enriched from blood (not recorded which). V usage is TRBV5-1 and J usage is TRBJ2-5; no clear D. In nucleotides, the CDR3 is TGCGCCAGCAGCCCCGAGTGGGAGACCCAGTACTTC. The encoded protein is CASSPEWETQYF.